This is a list of T cell receptor beta chains from one sample in a study of beta chain features in type 1 diabetes. TCRdb's table, derived via immunoSEQ multiplex PCR, lists solely in-frame clones and lacks some. The sample includes some 240,000 clones, approximately 16% of them seen just once. The sequenced material came from naive CD4+ T cells from blood. The receptors were sampled from a man aged 25 to 40 with type 1 diabetes. Both conserved end residues are part of each CDR3. The order of the fields is V gene, clone size, J gene, D gene, CDR3 protein, CDR3 DNA. D genes are given only for firm matches. Only part of the rows carry a size: once, few, many, or a class if the clone is expanded.

>TRBV15|NA|TRBJ1-3|NA
CATSRGDSGNTIYF
TGTGCCACCAGCAGAGGAGACTCTGGAAACACCATATATTTT
>TRBV4-3|NA|TRBJ2-7|NA
CASSHSIPSYEQYF
TGCGCCAGCAGCCATTCAATCCCTTCCTACGAGCAGTACTTC
>TRBV6-5|NA|TRBJ2-2|NA
CASSYSPNTGELFF
TGTGCCAGCAGTTACTCTCCGAACACCGGGGAGCTGTTTTTT
>TRBV5-6|NA|TRBJ1-4|TRBD1
CASSSGTAEKLFF
TGTGCCAGCAGTTCCGGGACAGCTGAAAAACTGTTTTTT
>TRBV7-9|NA|TRBJ2-1|NA
CASSPTGTEMEQFF
TGTGCCAGCAGCCCAACTGGGACTGAGATGGAGCAGTTCTTC
>TRBV27|NA|TRBJ2-3|TRBD2
CASSIAGTSGSTDTQYF
TGTGCCAGCAGTATAGCCGGGACTAGCGGAAGCACAGATACGCAGTATTTT
>TRBV5-6|NA|TRBJ2-1|TRBD2
CASSLLAGGPNEQFF
TGTGCCAGCAGCTTGCTAGCGGGAGGGCCCAATGAGCAGTTCTTC
>TRBV28|NA|TRBJ2-4|TRBD1
CASKRDSAKNIQYF
TGTGCCAGCAAAAGGGACAGCGCCAAAAACATTCAGTACTTC
>TRBV7-8|NA|TRBJ2-3|NA
CASSVQSSTDTQYF
TGTGCCAGCAGCGTTCAGAGTAGCACAGATACGCAGTATTTT
>TRBV4-1|NA|TRBJ2-7|TRBD1
CASSPRQGESYEQYF
TGCGCCAGCAGCCCACGACAGGGGGAATCCTACGAGCAGTACTTC
>TRBV5-4|few|TRBJ2-3|TRBD2
CASSFPGGGADTQYF
TGTGCCAGCAGCTTCCCGGGAGGCGGCGCAGATACGCAGTATTTT
>TRBV28|few|TRBJ2-4|NA
CASSFRRNIQYF
TGTGCCAGCAGTTTCAGAAGGAACATTCAGTACTTC
>TRBV28|NA|TRBJ1-5|NA
CASSSWQINQPQHF
TGTGCCAGCAGTTCGTGGCAGATAAATCAGCCCCAGCATTTT
>TRBV9|NA|TRBJ2-1|TRBD2
CASSLTSGSSDEQFF
TGTGCCAGCAGCCTGACTAGCGGGAGTAGCGATGAGCAGTTCTTC
>TRBV25-1|few|TRBJ2-4|NA
CASSEWGAAKNIQYF
TGTGCCAGCAGTGAATGGGGAGCGGCCAAAAACATTCAGTACTTC
>TRBV9|few|TRBJ2-3|TRBD2
CASSVSGRGGDTQYF
TGTGCCAGCAGCGTCAGCGGGAGGGGCGGAGATACGCAGTATTTT
>TRBV29-1|NA|TRBJ2-1|TRBD2
CSVRSGTTYNEQFF
TGCAGCGTTAGGAGCGGGACCACTTACAATGAGCAGTTCTTC
>TRBV7-8|NA|TRBJ2-7|NA
CASSVGPGTYEQYF
TGTGCCAGCAGCGTCGGACCTGGGACGTACGAGCAGTACTTC
>TRBV30|few|TRBJ1-1|NA
CAWMTDSWGRAFF
TGTGCCTGGATGACAGATTCGTGGGGACGAGCTTTCTTT
>TRBV7-2|NA|TRBJ2-1|NA
CASSLGGYEQFF
TGTGCCAGCAGCTTAGGAGGCTATGAGCAGTTCTTC
>TRBV5-1|few|TRBJ2-5|NA
CASNRGREETQYF
TGCGCCAGCAACCGAGGCAGAGAAGAGACCCAGTACTTC